This TCR beta chain was captured by sequencing in a study of vaccination and CD4 T cells after COVID-19. Study background: Convalescent participants consisted of six males and four females, two being Hispanic. Investigators took post-vaccine samples a median about 65 days after dose two, within a range of 14 to 241. Three convalescent patients gave samples at day 14 and days 161 to 241 post-vaccination. Sampling post-COVID took place a median around 100 days after diagnosis (range 35 to 161).

The table lists this clonotype with a few counts. Antigen unknown. The Oncomine TCR Beta short-read assay sequenced DNA from cultured CD4+ T cells. A single record per CDR3 protein comes from TCRdb applying MiXCR to the PCR reads. The sample contains tens of thousands of distinct CDR3 sequences, over 40% of which appear only once. Noted time point: late sampling 161 to 241 days after vaccination in a few convalescent patients. This sample's treatment: roughly 10-day PBMC culture with coronavirus spike peptide pools or control peptides (ViraFEST assay). Source: CD4+ T cells from blood, cultured in vitro, taken about 7 months after SARS-CoV-2 vaccination. The origin of this receptor is a human donor who had recovered from COVID-19.

The CDR3: CASSIGNRGPFF. The CDR3 nucleotides are TGTGCCAGTAGTATTGGGAACAGGGGTCCTTTCTTT. This rearrangement joins TRBV19 to TRBJ1-1; 7 bases match TRBD1. The V and J ends lost 3 bases and 12 bases, in that order; junction bases with no gene match: 7. Germline lookup yields CDR1 LNHDA and CDR2 SQIVND (reference sequence). This CDR3 has 12 amino acids.